This T cell receptor (beta chain) stems from a study of blood T cell repertoires in COVID-19. Study in general: Samples taken during acute and convalescent COVID-19 were collected in the United States, Italy and Spain. PBMCs, B-cell-depleted T cells, or T cells provided the cDNA or gDNA that made up the material.

As processed by the authors: It was from reference gene primer amplification that nucleated cell counts were estimated. The data were produced by immunoSEQ multiplex PCR, yet TCRdb's version contains in-frame clones alone and is incomplete. V and J calls and clone size are given by that table; D and trimming were obtained from the DNA. Seen here are more than 30,000 clones, 80% observed once, and the top ten hold approximately 14%. This clonotype originated in a woman aged 70-85 years with acute or convalescent COVID-19. The material sequenced was peripheral blood.

The CDR3 DNA is TGTGCCATCAGTGAGTCACTAGAAGCGGGCGAGCAGTACTTC. Amino acid sequence: CAISESLEAGEQYF. The chain links TRBV10-3 to TRBJ2-7, with D maybe TRBD2 (6 bases). CDR3 length: 14 residues. In germline, CDR1 is ENHRY, CDR2 SYGVKD. With 0 bases removed from V and 6 bases from J, the gap between germline ends came to 12 bases.